The next 17 T cell receptor beta chains were all read from a single sample in a study of tumour-infiltrating T cells in Burkitt lymphoma. Here immunoSEQ multiplex PCR was the method, and the copy in TCRdb shows in-frame clones only, minus some. The sample holds approximately 46,000 clones; around 31% are singletons and the top ten take 2.9%. The sequencing input was tumor tissue. The receptors shown here come from a human donor with Burkitt lymphoma.

This clone has a handful of counts. The chain couples TRBV19 to TRBJ2-1, with TRBD2 as a possible D gene (6 bases). The CDR3 runs 14 residues. The ends were cut back, 5 bases at V and 5 bases at J, with 13 bases in the middle. Germline-derived CDR1 and CDR2 are LNHDA and SQIVND (reference sequence). The CDR3 reads CASSYTGENNEQFF. In DNA form, the CDR3 reads TGTGCCAGTAGTTACACGGGGGAAAACAATGAGCAGTTCTTC.

J is TRBJ1-1 and V is TRBV28, with D possibly matching TRBD1 (6 bases). Looked up from germline, CDR1 is MDHEN and CDR2 is SYDVKM. V was trimmed by 8 bases and J by 0 bases, leaving 13 bases between them. The CDR3 runs to 14 residues. The CDR3 coding sequence is TGTGCCAGCCTAAGGGGGGGAATGAACACTGAAGCTTTCTTT. Translating it yields CASLRGGMNTEAFF. The whole variable domain, filled in from reference TRBV28 and TRBJ1-1, reads DVKVTQSSRYLVKRTGEKVFLECVQDMDHENMFWYRQDPGLGLRLIYFSYDVKMKEKGDIPEGYSVSREKKERFSLILESASTNQTSMYLCASLRGGMNTEAFFGQGTRLTVV.

This clone was counted only a few times. This chain joins TRBV7-2 and TRBJ2-7, with D unresolved. CDR3 length: 16 amino acids. V lost 5 bases, J lost 1 base, and 18 bases lay in between. CDR1 and CDR2 (germline): SGHTA, FQGNSA. The CDR3 protein is CASSPYYPSRSYEQYF. DNA of the CDR3: TGTGCCAGCAGCCCATATTACCCGTCAAGATCCTACGAGCAGTACTTC.

The chain employs TRBV4-3 and TRBJ2-1, with 9 nucleotides matching TRBD2. The germline CDR1 and CDR2 sequences are LGHNA and YSLEER. V was clipped by 4 bases and J by 5 bases; unmatched bases: 9. This CDR3 has 16 amino acids. CDR3 protein: CASSPHPSGEHNEQFF. CDR3 in DNA: TGCGCCAGCAGCCCCCACCCTAGCGGGGAGCACAATGAGCAGTTCTTC.

The CDR3 nucleotides read TGTGCCAGCAGCGAGAATACCAGGGGGCATCGAAACTATGGCTACACCTTC. It encodes CASSENTRGHRNYGYTF. The rearrangement links TRBV9 to TRBJ1-2; 8 bases line up with TRBD1. The junction had 12 bases not matched to a gene; V was cut back by 3 bases and J by 2 bases. CDR3 length: 17 residues. Germline V CDR1 and CDR2: SGDLS, YYNGEE.

V and J are TRBV14 and TRBJ1-1; D not certain. Looked up from germline, CDR1 is SGHDN and CDR2 is FVKESK. The CDR3 sequence is 14 residues long. The V end lost 4 bases, the J end lost 4 bases, and 13 bases lay between the germline ends. In DNA form, the CDR3 reads TGTGCCAGCAGCCTTAGAACTATAACCACTGAAGCTTTCTTT. Amino acid sequence: CASSLRTITTEAFF. Full variable domain (missing parts from reference TRBV14 and TRBJ1-1): EAGVTQFPSHSVIEKGQTVTLRCDPISGHDNLYWYRRVMGKEIKFLLHFVKESKQDESGMPNNRFLAERTGGTYSTLKVQPAELEDSGVYFCASSLRTITTEAFFGQGTRLTVV.

The V and J genes are TRBV7-2 and TRBJ2-6, with D perhaps matching TRBD1 or TRBD2 (5 bases each). The CDR3 has 16 residues. V was shortened by 5 bases and J by 0 bases, with 11 bases between the two germline ends. Looked up from germline, CDR1 is SGHTA and CDR2 is FQGNSA. CDR3 sequence: CASSPVGTSGANVLTF. For the CDR3, the DNA is TGTGCCAGCAGCCCCGTAGGGACCTCTGGGGCCAACGTCCTGACTTTC.

This clone was observed a handful of times. The genes are TRBV11-1 and TRBJ2-1; D not certain. The CDR3 sequence is 13 residues long. CDR1 is SGHAT and CDR2 is FQDESV in the germline V gene (reference sequence). V lost 0 bases and J 8 bases, leaving 8 bases between the germline ends. In DNA form, the CDR3 reads TGTGCCAGCAGCTTAGCGAGCTTACATGAGCAGTTCTTC. Protein sequence: CASSLASLHEQFF.

This clone came up a few times. The gene calls are TRBV14 and TRBJ1-6; tentative D call: TRBD1 (6 bases). Trimming shortened V by 0 bases and J by 14 bases, and 14 bases separated the two germline ends. CDR1 is SGHDN and CDR2 is FVKESK in the germline V gene. The CDR3 is 14 residues long. CDR3 amino acids: CASSQEWGPGALHF. In DNA, the CDR3 is TGTGCCAGCAGCCAAGAATGGGGGCCCGGGGCCCTCCACTTT.

The rearrangement joins TRBV5-1 to TRBJ1-6; possibly TRBD1 for D (5 bases). Germline V CDR1 and CDR2: SGHRS, YFSETQ. V was cut by 1 base and J by 7 bases, with 12 bases left in between. The CDR3 sequence is 15 residues long. The CDR3 is CASSLQGANNSPLHF. CDR3 nucleotide sequence: TGCGCCAGCAGCTTGCAAGGGGCTAACAATTCACCCCTCCACTTT.

The rearrangement joins TRBV7-2 to TRBJ2-7; 9 nucleotides match TRBD1. With V trimmed by 5 bases and J by 1 base, 6 bases remained unmatched. CDR1 is SGHTA and CDR2 is FQGNSA in the germline V gene. CDR3 size: 15 residues. CDR3 in DNA: TGTGCCAGCAGCCCTCGGACAGGGGCATCCTACGAGCAGTACTTC. This codes for CASSPRTGASYEQYF.

This chain joins TRBV5-6 and TRBJ1-2; perhaps TRBD1 as D (6 bases). The V and J ends lost 5 bases and 6 bases respectively, with 8 bases between them. The CDR3 totals 11 residues. In germline, CDR1 is SGHDT, CDR2 YYEEEE. CDR3 sequence reads: CASSHRDGYTF. The DNA for the CDR3 is TGTGCCAGCAGTCACAGGGATGGCTACACCTTC.

The chain joins TRBV4-1 to TRBJ2-6; D possibly uses TRBD1 or TRBD2 (5 bases each). Per germline, CDR1 MGHRA and CDR2 YSYEKL. This CDR3 has 18 residues. Trimming took 1 base from V and 0 from J, leaving 13 bases between them. Written as DNA, the CDR3 is TGCGCCAGCAGCCAAGTCGTGGCAGGGAGCTCTGGGGCCAACGTCCTGACTTTC. Amino acids: CASSQVVAGSSGANVLTF.

J is TRBJ1-5 and V is TRBV10-3; D unclear. Deletions cut 11 bases from V and 5 bases from J, with 16 bases between. Germline V gene data show CDR1 as ENHRY and CDR2 as SYGVKD. The CDR3 runs to 13 residues. In DNA form, the CDR3 reads TGTGCCTCCCGTGAGGACGGGGATCAGCCCCAGCATTTT. This sequence encodes CASREDGDQPQHF.

This clone turned up a few times. The chain combines TRBV11-2 with TRBJ2-1; 9 nucleotides align to TRBD1. This CDR3 is 15 amino acids long. V lost 6 bases, J lost 3 bases, and 6 bases stayed unmatched. The V gene's germline CDR1 is SGHAT and CDR2 FQNNGV. The chain's CDR3 is CASSLQGARYNEQFF. CDR3 nucleotide sequence: TGTGCCAGCAGTTTACAGGGGGCGCGCTACAATGAGCAGTTCTTC. The full variable domain, its missing parts supplied by reference TRBV11-2 and TRBJ2-1, is EAGVAQSPRYKIIEKRQSVAFWCNPISGHATLYWYQQILGQGPKLLIQFQNNGVVDDSQLPKDRFSAERLKGVDSTLKIQPAKLEDSAVYLCASSLQGARYNEQFFGPGTRLTVL.

The rearrangement links TRBV28 to TRBJ2-1; 9 bases map to TRBD1. CDR1 and CDR2 from the germline V gene are MDHEN and SYDVKM. The CDR3 extends over 16 amino acids. The V and J ends lost 6 bases and 8 bases, in that order; junction bases with no gene match: 14. DNA for the CDR3: TGTGCCAGCAGCGAACAGGGGGCGTACCGCGTGGATGAGCAGTTCTTC. It encodes CASSEQGAYRVDEQFF.

The V call is TRBV11-1, the J call TRBJ2-7; 11 bases align to TRBD2. The V and J ends lost 5 bases and 3 bases, in that order; junction bases with no gene match: 3. This CDR3 comprises 14 residues. Germline CDR1 is SGHAT and CDR2 is FQDESV (reference sequence). CDR3 DNA: TGTGCCAGCAGCCCGGGACTAGCGGTCTACGAGCAGTACTTC. It translates to CASSPGLAVYEQYF.